The 32 T cell receptor beta chains below come from one sample, sequenced in a study of T cell changes during pregnancy in multiple sclerosis. Libraries were prepared by immunoSEQ multiplex PCR; TCRdb keeps only in-frame clonotypes and omits some of them. Found here are just over 30,000 clones, approximately 90% of them singletons; the top ten hold 5.5% to 7%. Sequencing used CD8+ T cells from peripheral blood mononuclear cells, obtained in the second trimester of pregnancy. These receptors were collected from a female donor with multiple sclerosis, enrolled in a pregnancy study.

The rearrangement joins TRBV5-4 to TRBJ2-2; 13 bases are shared with TRBD2. V lost 4 bases and J lost 4; bases outside the gene matches: 10. There are 18 residues in the CDR3. Germline V lookup: CDR1 SGHNT, CDR2 YYREEE (reference sequence). The CDR3 protein is CASSPATSGRAVTGELFF. The CDR3 DNA reads TGTGCCAGCAGCCCAGCAACTAGCGGGAGGGCCGTCACCGGGGAGCTGTTTTTT.

The rearrangement links TRBV4-3 to TRBJ2-1; D unresolved. Trimming removed 0 bases from V and 0 bases from J, with 9 bases in between. From germline, CDR1 is LGHNA and CDR2 YSLEER. This CDR3 is built from 16 residues. Here the CDR3 reads CASSQDGQNSYNEQFF. The CDR3, as DNA: TGCGCCAGCAGCCAAGATGGGCAGAACTCCTACAATGAGCAGTTCTTC.

V usage is TRBV29-1 and J usage is TRBJ2-1; 7 bases match TRBD1. This CDR3 comprises 12 residues. Germline loops: CDR1 SQVTM, CDR2 ANQGSEA. V shed 8 bases and J 10 bases; nucleotides not matched to a gene: 11. The CDR3 region is CSSSGTAREQFF. The CDR3 DNA follows: TGCAGCTCTTCCGGGACAGCGAGAGAGCAGTTCTTC.

V and J are TRBV27 and TRBJ2-5; D is unclear. This CDR3 is 11 amino acids long. Trimming stripped 3 bases from V and 5 bases from J, with 4 bases between. From germline, CDR1 is MNHEY and CDR2 SMNVEV (reference sequence). The DNA for the CDR3 is TGTGCCAGCAGTTTCGCGGAGACCCAGTACTTC. It yields the protein CASSFAETQYF.

This clone was observed a single time. The CDR3: CASSTLGRERNEQFF. CDR3 nucleotide sequence: TGTGCCAGCAGTACCCTTGGGCGGGAGAGGAATGAGCAGTTCTTC. This rearrangement joins TRBV28 to TRBJ2-1, with 7 bases fitting TRBD2. The CDR3 spans 15 residues. Looked up from germline, CDR1 is MDHEN and CDR2 is SYDVKM. The V segment lost 5 bases and the J segment 7 bases; nucleotides outside the gene matches: 11.

The chain carries TRBV27 and TRBJ2-3, with D maybe TRBD1 (5 bases). This CDR3 is 14 amino acids long. Germline-derived CDR1 and CDR2 are MNHEY and SMNVEV (reference sequence). Trimming removed 4 bases at V and 0 bases at J, with 8 bases between. The CDR3 nucleotides read TGTGCCAGCAGTTACAGGTCTAGCACAGATACGCAGTATTTT. Translating gives CASSYRSSTDTQYF.

This clone has a single count. The chain combines TRBV4-1 with TRBJ2-7; 7 nucleotides agree with TRBD1. The CDR3 length is 15 residues. Germline CDR1 is MGHRA and CDR2 is YSYEKL. Trimming at V came to 4 bases and at J to 2 bases, leaving 8 bases not matched to a gene. The CDR3 protein is CASSRGWDSPYEQYF. DNA for the CDR3: TGCGCCAGCAGCCGGGGGTGGGACAGCCCCTACGAGCAGTACTTC.

V gene TRBV7-2 combines with J gene TRBJ2-3; 8 bases map to TRBD2. CDR3 size: 15 residues. Trimming removed 7 bases from V and 2 bases from J; junction bases left unmatched: 8. Germline V lookup: CDR1 SGHTA, CDR2 FQGNSA. The CDR3 nucleotides read TGTGCCAGCAACCCTGTAGCGGGAACCACAGATACGCAGTATTTT. Translated: CASNPVAGTTDTQYF.

This chain joins TRBV15 and TRBJ2-1; D not resolved. With 4 bases removed from V and 10 bases from J, the gap between germline ends came to 11 bases. The CDR3 consists of 12 residues. Germline lookup yields CDR1 LNHNV and CDR2 YYDKDF (reference sequence). The CDR3 DNA sequence: TGTGCCACCAGCACTCTAAGTGAGGAGCAGTTCTTC. Encoded protein: CATSTLSEEQFF.

The chain joins TRBV5-4 to TRBJ2-7; TRBD1 matches 9 bases. CDR1 and CDR2 (germline): SGHNT, YYREEE (reference sequence). V dropped 0 bases and J dropped 6; count of bases not matched to a gene: 4. This CDR3 has 14 residues. The CDR3 is CASSLGQGVREQYF. DNA for the CDR3: TGTGCCAGCAGCTTGGGACAGGGGGTGCGCGAGCAGTACTTC.

The chain carries TRBV7-2 and TRBJ2-7, with TRBD1 matching over 10 bases. The CDR3 extends over 17 amino acids. CDR1 is SGHTA and CDR2 is FQGNSA in the germline V gene. V gave up 3 bases and J gave up 3 bases; unmatched junction bases: 11. CDR3 sequence reads: CASSLGPPGQGIYEQYF. CDR3 in DNA: TGTGCCAGCAGCTTGGGTCCACCGGGACAGGGGATCTACGAGCAGTACTTC.

The chain has TRBV29-1 and TRBJ2-7; TRBD2 agrees at 9 bases. With 0 bases clipped from V and 1 base from J, the junction kept 4 bases outside the gene matches. Germline V gene lookup returns CDR1 SQVTM and CDR2 ANQGSEA. The CDR3 totals 15 residues. CDR3 nucleotide sequence: TGCAGCGTTGAAGATGAGCGGGAGGAATCCTACGAGCAGTACTTC. This encodes CSVEDEREESYEQYF.

This clone has only one observation. The chain has TRBV5-1 and TRBJ2-1; 7 bases are a match to TRBD2. There are 15 residues in the CDR3. Germline V lookup: CDR1 SGHRS, CDR2 YFSETQ. V shed 0 bases and J 0 bases; nucleotides not matched to a gene: 0. Here the CDR3 reads CASSLGGGSYNEQFF. The CDR3 bases are TGCGCCAGCAGCTTGGGGGGGGGCTCCTACAATGAGCAGTTCTTC. Filled out from reference TRBV5-1 and TRBJ2-1, the complete variable domain reads KAGVTQTPRYLIKTRGQQVTLSCSPISGHRSVSWYQQTPGQGLQFLFEYFSETQRNKGNFPGRFSGRQFSNSRSEMNVSTLELGDSALYLCASSLGGGSYNEQFFGPGTRLTVL.

The table lists this clone with a count of one. V gene TRBV5-1 combines with J gene TRBJ2-3, with TRBD1 as a possible D gene (6 bases). The ends were cut back, 3 bases at V and 13 bases at J, with 27 bases in the middle. The CDR3 loop spans 16 amino acids. Germline loops: CDR1 SGHRS, CDR2 YFSETQ. In nucleotides, the CDR3 is TGCGCCAGCAGCTCGAAACAGACTTCAGGGGTGATAATGGAGTATTTT. This codes for CASSSKQTSGVIMEYF.

The rearrangement uses TRBV27 and TRBJ2-1, with 7 bases fitting TRBD2. The CDR3 runs to 15 residues. Trimming removed 7 bases from V and 3 bases from J; junction bases left unmatched: 9. Germline V gene data show CDR1 as MNHEY and CDR2 as SMNVEV (reference sequence). The CDR3 nucleotides are TGTGCCAGCATGAGCGGGATGGCGGGCTACAATGAGCAGTTCTTC. It encodes CASMSGMAGYNEQFF.

This clone was detected once. This chain joins TRBV9 and TRBJ2-2; 7 bases are shared with TRBD1. After removal of 4 bases from V and 1 base from J, the junction contained 4 bases not matched to a gene. Germline CDR1 SGDLS, CDR2 YYNGEE. The CDR3 totals 15 residues. Written as DNA, the CDR3 is TGTGCCAGCAGCATTGGGACAGTGAACACCGGGGAGCTGTTTTTT. It yields the protein CASSIGTVNTGELFF.

The V and J genes are TRBV28 and TRBJ2-3, with a weak D call TRBD1 (5 bases). Trimming removed 2 bases at V and 11 bases at J, with 20 bases between. The CDR3 extends over 15 amino acids. CDR1 and CDR2 (germline): MDHEN, SYDVKM. DNA for the CDR3: TGTGCCAGCAGTTTACGGTCTGGGGCGGATAGTGGGCAGTATTTT. Protein: CASSLRSGADSGQYF.

The chain uses TRBV4-1 and TRBJ2-1, with D possibly TRBD2 on 6 matching bases. CDR1 and CDR2 from the germline V gene are MGHRA and YSYEKL. V was pared by 2 bases and J by 9 bases, with 8 bases between. The CDR3 has 12 residues. The CDR3 coding sequence is TGCGCCAGCAGCCAACCTAGCGTTGAGCAGTTCTTC. It specifies CASSQPSVEQFF.

This rearrangement joins TRBV7-9 to TRBJ2-7; TRBD2 matches at 11 bases. Trimming took 1 base from V and 6 from J; bases not matched to a gene: 8. Germline V CDR1 and CDR2: SEHNR, FQNEAQ (reference sequence). There are 16 residues in the CDR3. CDR3 bases: TGTGCCAGCAGCTTAGTAACTAGCGGGAGTAAAAGCGAGCAGTACTTC. Translated: CASSLVTSGSKSEQYF.

The chain recombines TRBV15 with TRBJ2-3, with 14 bases that match TRBD2. CDR3 length: 19 amino acids. Germline loops: CDR1 LNHNV, CDR2 YYDKDF (reference sequence). Trimming removed 4 bases from V and 1 base from J; junction bases left unmatched: 10. Here the CDR3 reads CATSIRLAGGPLGTDTQYF. Written as DNA, the CDR3 is TGTGCCACCAGCATTCGACTAGCGGGAGGGCCTCTCGGCACAGATACGCAGTATTTT.

The gene calls are TRBV6-5 and TRBJ2-1, with a tentative D call TRBD1 (6 bases). Trimming removed 6 bases from V and 2 bases from J, with 14 bases in between. The CDR3 is 15 amino acids. Germline CDR1 MNHEY, CDR2 SVGAGI. The CDR3 DNA sequence: TGTGCCAGCAGGGCAGGGGTGTGGGCCTACAATGAGCAGTTCTTC. Its translation: CASRAGVWAYNEQFF.

The V gene is TRBV27, the J gene TRBJ1-2; no definite D call. This CDR3 is 15 amino acids long. The germline V and J ends were trimmed by 4 bases and 3 bases, with 15 bases remaining between them. Germline V gene sequence: CDR1 MNHEY, CDR2 SMNVEV (reference sequence). CDR3 coding DNA: TGTGCCAGCAGTTCGGACCTGACGGGGTACTATGGCTACACCTTC. It yields the protein CASSSDLTGYYGYTF.

The rearrangement links TRBV10-3 to TRBJ2-1; 9 bases fit TRBD2. Losses at the gene ends were 4 bases for V and 6 bases for J; bases not matched to a gene: 7. The V gene's germline CDR1 is ENHRY and CDR2 SYGVKD. This CDR3 is 15 amino acids long. The CDR3: CAISVAGEGVNEQFF. The CDR3 bases are TGTGCCATCAGTGTAGCGGGAGAGGGAGTCAATGAGCAGTTCTTC.

The chain couples TRBV7-3 to TRBJ2-1, with 7 positions matching TRBD2. Trimming removed 5 bases from V and 7 bases from J; junction bases left unmatched: 11. The CDR3 covers 15 residues. The germline V gene has CDR1 SGHTA and CDR2 FQGTGA. As DNA, the CDR3 is TGTGCCAGCAGCCCCCAAAGCGGGGACTGGAATGAGCAGTTCTTC. This translates into CASSPQSGDWNEQFF.

The chain couples TRBV27 to TRBJ2-5; TRBD2 matches at 10 bases. The CDR3 covers 15 residues. Germline CDR1 and CDR2: MNHEY and SMNVEV (reference sequence). V lost 3 bases and J lost 5; bases outside the gene matches: 6. DNA of the CDR3: TGTGCCAGCAGTTTCTCGGGGACTAGCGTGGAGACCCAGTACTTC. Its protein product is CASSFSGTSVETQYF.

The chain carries TRBV15 and TRBJ2-3; no clear D. V lost 6 bases, J lost 0 bases, and 7 bases lay in between. This CDR3 region has 13 residues. Germline V gene lookup returns CDR1 LNHNV and CDR2 YYDKDF (reference sequence). DNA for the CDR3: TGTGCCACCAGTCAGGATAGCACAGATACGCAGTATTTT. Protein sequence: CATSQDSTDTQYF.

The V call is TRBV4-3, the J call TRBJ2-1; the match to TRBD2 covers 7 bases. CDR1 is LGHNA and CDR2 is YSLEER in the germline V gene. The CDR3 has 15 residues. Trimming cost V 0 bases and J 8 bases; bases outside gene matches: 7. The CDR3 loop reads CASSQELGGSHEQFF. The CDR3 region has the DNA TGCGCCAGCAGCCAAGAGTTGGGAGGGTCCCATGAGCAGTTCTTC.

The chain couples TRBV20-1 to TRBJ1-2; D gene uncertain. Germline V lookup: CDR1 DFQATT, CDR2 SNEGSKA (reference sequence). This CDR3 is 11 amino acids long. Trimming stripped 8 bases from V and 3 bases from J, with 10 bases between. CDR3 coding DNA: TGCAGTCAGCGGGGTTACTATGGCTACACCTTC. Protein sequence: CSQRGYYGYTF.

CDR3 nucleotides: TGTGCCAGCAGCTCTGCCAGACAGGGGCTATTTAACACTGAAGCTTTCTTT. Its translation is CASSSARQGLFNTEAFF. V usage is TRBV7-9 and J usage is TRBJ1-1, with 8 bases that match TRBD1. J was trimmed by 2 bases and V by 4 bases; bases with no gene match: 12. Germline-derived CDR1 and CDR2 are SEHNR and FQNEAQ (reference sequence). There are 17 residues in the CDR3.

The V call is TRBV20-1, the J call TRBJ2-7; D remains unclear. V was shortened by 5 bases and J by 2 bases, with 7 bases between the two germline ends. This CDR3 has 11 amino acids. CDR1 is DFQATT, CDR2 SNEGSKA, per germline (reference sequence). CDR3 nucleotide sequence: TGCAGTGCTGGCACAACCTACGAGCAGTACTTC. The encoded protein is CSAGTTYEQYF.

J is TRBJ2-1 and V is TRBV21-1; the D call in the table, TRBD2, was not verified against the DNA. TRBV21-1 is described as a pseudogene. This CDR3 contains 20 residues. As DNA, the CDR3 is TGTGCCAGCAGCAGCCCGGGACTAGCGGGAGGGCCCTCGTGTATCAATGAGCAGTTCTTC. Encoded protein: CASSSPGLAGGPSCINEQFF.

The V and J genes are TRBV7-2 and TRBJ2-1, with TRBD2 matching 11 bases. The CDR3 consists of 16 residues. Germline CDR1 reads SGHTA; CDR2 reads FQGNSA. The V segment lost 6 bases and the J segment 3 bases; nucleotides outside the gene matches: 7. In DNA form, the CDR3 reads TGTGCCAGCAGTTTCACTAGCGGGAGTTTCTACAATGAGCAGTTCTTC. This encodes CASSFTSGSFYNEQFF.